The clone carrying this T cell receptor (beta chain) was seen many times. Its matching antigen is unknown. Uncontrolled infection, other autoimmune disease, pregnancy or lactation barred patients from enrollment. This record belongs to a study of T cells in Graves' hyperthyroidism and ophthalmopathy. Whole-study context: Upon initial diagnosis and before any treatment, peripheral blood was collected. Study results and limitations: Blood samples included most of the expanded thyroid clonotypes exceeding 0.001. Ophthalmopathy was distinguished from stable hyperthyroidism by 13 V-J signatures.

RNA transcripts were the template for amplifying TCR beta CDR3 regions. Carried out on the TCR CDR3, a first-round RT-PCR used the HTBI primer set. TCRdb called the multiplex PCR reads again in MiXCR, with one record for every CDR3 protein. The sample consists of 550,000 to 650,000 distinct CDR3 sequences, 14% of them appearing once. The CDR3 runs to 14 residues. Trimming cost V 1 base and J 5 bases, with 11 bases left between them. Per germline, CDR1 SGHVS and CDR2 FQNEAQ. The clonotype comes from a woman aged 30 to 39 with Graves' hyperthyroidism that later progressed to Graves' ophthalmopathy. J is TRBJ2-5 and V is TRBV7-8; no clear D. The specimen sequenced was blood. The CDR3: CASSLGVMGETQYF. DNA of the CDR3: TGTGCCAGCAGCTTAGGAGTGATGGGGGAGACCCAGTACTTC.